This TCR beta chain was captured by sequencing in a study of blood T cell repertoires in COVID-19 (dated by TCRdb to 2019 to 2021). About the full investigation: The collaborator samples originated in the United States, Italy and Spain and spanned the acute and convalescent phases of COVID-19. The repertoires were released in a freely available public database meant as a resource for research on the immune response to SARS-CoV-2. Subjects who had been exposed to COVID-19, were actively infected with it, or had recovered from it provided the deeply sampled blood TCRbeta repertoires that made up the dataset. The prospective study material was composed of cDNA or gDNA derived from T cells, B-cell-depleted T cells, or PBMCs. Where available, HLA class I and class II types were taken from metadata supplied by the sample provider and were not determined by assay-based typing. A de-identified subject ID, COVID-19 status, age in years and sex were almost always included in the sample metadata. Samples came from the ongoing ImmuneRACE study (first 160 participants) plus 1,254 subjects from 6 global collaborators. Beyond this particular receptor, the publication reports: The amount of clinical and demographic metadata varied by source and participant and was provided uncurated.

A second Seattle source provided samples from volunteer blood donors who had recovered from COVID-19. The collaborating institutions used their own protocols to collect whole blood in K2EDTA tubes. For TCRbeta analysis, collaborators shipped samples in one of three forms: frozen whole blood, isolated PBMCs, or DNA extracted from either of those sample types. The count of this clone is one. Its antigen target is currently unknown. No base quality values were provided; no much bigger clone lies one nucleotide off. TCRbeta CDR3 regions were amplified from genomic DNA using the immunoSEQ Assay, a bias-controlled multiplex PCR. On the study's bioinformatics: Nucleated cell counts per sample were estimated from amplification of reference gene primers within the assay. To quantify the absolute abundance of each unique TCRbeta CDR3 rearrangement, sequence reads were collapsed and filtered. For each sample, productive Simpson clonality was calculated as the square root of Simpson's diversity index across productive rearrangements. TCRdb provides this immuneACCESS table in a form limited to in-frame rearrangements. Some clones are lacking; in checked studies, under half of them reflect an unresolved V gene, and why the rest are absent is not known. The V and J calls and the clone size are those of that table, but D and trimming were determined from the DNA. Counted in this sample were 170,000 or so clones; 70% to 90% of them appeared once. Of the sample, approximately 2% is held by the ten largest clones.

The CDR3, from cysteine to phenylalanine, totals 15 residues. CDR3 DNA only is kept here, 45 bases in frame from base 1. The V and J ends are trimmed by 1 base and 5 bases, leaving 14 bases between them. Per the germline V gene (reference sequence), LGHDT is the CDR1 and YNNKEL is the CDR2. The sequenced sample was peripheral blood. The source is a young man who had recovered from COVID-19. The chain employs TRBV3-1 (or the pseudogene TRBV3-2) and TRBJ2-5, with a weak D call of TRBD2 (6 bases match). The bases are TGTGCCAGCAGCCAAGCTGGAGGGTCCTCCGAGACCCAGTACTTC. It translates to CASSQAGGSSETQYF.